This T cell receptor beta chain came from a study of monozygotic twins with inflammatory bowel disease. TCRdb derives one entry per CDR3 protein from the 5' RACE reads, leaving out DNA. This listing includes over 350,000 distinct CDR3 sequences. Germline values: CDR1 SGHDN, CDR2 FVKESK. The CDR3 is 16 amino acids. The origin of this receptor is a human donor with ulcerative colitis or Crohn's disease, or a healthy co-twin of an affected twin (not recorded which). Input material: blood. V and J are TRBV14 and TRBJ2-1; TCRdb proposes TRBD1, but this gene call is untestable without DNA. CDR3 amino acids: CASSQETGFTYNEQFF.